This T cell receptor (beta chain) was sequenced in a study of T cells after yellow fever vaccination. MiXCR, applied by TCRdb to the 5' RACE reads, yields one record per CDR3 protein. This sample yields some 300,000 distinct CDR3 sequences, of which 8.7% are seen a single time; 3% to 4% belongs to the top ten. Germline assignment: CDR1 SGHAT and CDR2 FQNNGV. V was clipped by 3 bases and J by 8 bases; unmatched bases: 11. The CDR3 is 15 amino acids. Sequencing was performed on CD4+ T cells sorted from PBMCs, taken 5 days after the yellow fever booster vaccination. The receptor was isolated from a man in his late teens or twenties who received the YFV17D yellow fever vaccine. V is TRBV11-2 and J is TRBJ1-2; TRBD1 aligns across 8 bases. CDR3 nucleotide sequence: TGTGCCAGCAGCTTTAACCCAGGGGGCCTCAGGGGCTACACCTTC. Protein sequence: CASSFNPGGLRGYTF.